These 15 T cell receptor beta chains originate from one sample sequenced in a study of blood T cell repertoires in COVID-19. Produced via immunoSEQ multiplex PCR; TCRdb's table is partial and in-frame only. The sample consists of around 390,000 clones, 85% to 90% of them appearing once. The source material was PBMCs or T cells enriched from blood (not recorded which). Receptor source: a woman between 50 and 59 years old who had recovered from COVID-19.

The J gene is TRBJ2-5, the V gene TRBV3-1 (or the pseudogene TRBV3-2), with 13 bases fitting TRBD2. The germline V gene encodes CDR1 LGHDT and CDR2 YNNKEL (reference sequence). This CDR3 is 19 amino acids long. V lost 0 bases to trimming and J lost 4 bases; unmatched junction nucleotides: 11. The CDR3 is CASSQDVGQRLAGGETQYF. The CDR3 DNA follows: TGTGCCAGCAGCCAAGATGTGGGCCAAAGACTAGCGGGGGGAGAGACCCAGTACTTC.

This chain's CDR3 is CASSPTGPFGSYNSPLHF. The CDR3 bases are TGTGCCAGCAGCCCGACAGGTCCCTTTGGGTCCTATAATTCACCCCTCCACTTT. This rearrangement joins TRBV7-2 to TRBJ1-6, with D tentatively TRBD1 (6 bases). The CDR3 contains 18 residues. V dropped 5 bases and J dropped 1 base, with 18 bases sitting between them. Germline-derived CDR1 and CDR2 are SGHTA and FQGNSA.

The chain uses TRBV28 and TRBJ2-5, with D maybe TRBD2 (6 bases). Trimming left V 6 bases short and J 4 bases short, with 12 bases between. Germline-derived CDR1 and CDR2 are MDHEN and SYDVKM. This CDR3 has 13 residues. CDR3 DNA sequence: TGTGCCAGCAGGGACTACACCAGAGAGACCCAGTACTTC. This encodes CASRDYTRETQYF.

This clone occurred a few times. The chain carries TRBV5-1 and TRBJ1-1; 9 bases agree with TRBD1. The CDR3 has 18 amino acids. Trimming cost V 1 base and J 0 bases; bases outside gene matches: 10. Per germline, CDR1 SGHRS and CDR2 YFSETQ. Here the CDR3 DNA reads TGCGCCAGCAGCTTGATTAGCCCGGGACAGGGTATGAACACTGAAGCTTTCTTT. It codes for CASSLISPGQGMNTEAFF.

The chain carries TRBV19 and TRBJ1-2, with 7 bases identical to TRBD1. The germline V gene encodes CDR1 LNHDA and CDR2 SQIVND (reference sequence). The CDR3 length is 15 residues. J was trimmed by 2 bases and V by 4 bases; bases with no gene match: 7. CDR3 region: CASSSYPGQNYGYTF. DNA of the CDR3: TGTGCCAGTAGTAGCTACCCGGGACAGAACTATGGCTACACCTTC.

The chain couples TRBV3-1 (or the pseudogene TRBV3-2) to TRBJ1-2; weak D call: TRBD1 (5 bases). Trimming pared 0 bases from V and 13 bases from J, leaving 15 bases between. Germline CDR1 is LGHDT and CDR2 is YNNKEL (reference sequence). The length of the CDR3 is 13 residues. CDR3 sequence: CASSQDERSGFTF. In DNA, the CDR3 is TGTGCCAGCAGCCAAGATGAAAGGTCAGGGTTCACCTTC.

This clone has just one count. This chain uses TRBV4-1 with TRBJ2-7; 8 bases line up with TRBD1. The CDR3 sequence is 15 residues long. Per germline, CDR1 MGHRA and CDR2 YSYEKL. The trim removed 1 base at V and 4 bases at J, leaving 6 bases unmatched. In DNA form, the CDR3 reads TGCGCCAGCAGCCAAGGCGCAGGGGGCGTTTACGAGCAGTACTTC. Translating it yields CASSQGAGGVYEQYF.

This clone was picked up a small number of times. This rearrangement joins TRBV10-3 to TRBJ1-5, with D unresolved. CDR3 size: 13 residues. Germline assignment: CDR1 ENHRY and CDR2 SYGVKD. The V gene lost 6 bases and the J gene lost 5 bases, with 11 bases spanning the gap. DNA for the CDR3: TGTGCCATCAGATCCCTCCCCGATCAGCCCCAGCATTTT. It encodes CAIRSLPDQPQHF.

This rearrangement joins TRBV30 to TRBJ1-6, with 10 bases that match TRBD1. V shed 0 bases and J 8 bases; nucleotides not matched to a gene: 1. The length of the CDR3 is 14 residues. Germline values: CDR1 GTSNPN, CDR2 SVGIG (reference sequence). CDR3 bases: TGTGCCTGGAGTGTGGGGACAGGGGATTCACCCCTCCACTTT. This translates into CAWSVGTGDSPLHF.

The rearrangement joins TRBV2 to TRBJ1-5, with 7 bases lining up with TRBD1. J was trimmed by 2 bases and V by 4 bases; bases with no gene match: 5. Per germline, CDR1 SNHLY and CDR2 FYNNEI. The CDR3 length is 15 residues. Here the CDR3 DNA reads TGTGCCAGCAGTGGACAGGGAAGGGGCAATCAGCCCCAGCATTTT. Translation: CASSGQGRGNQPQHF.

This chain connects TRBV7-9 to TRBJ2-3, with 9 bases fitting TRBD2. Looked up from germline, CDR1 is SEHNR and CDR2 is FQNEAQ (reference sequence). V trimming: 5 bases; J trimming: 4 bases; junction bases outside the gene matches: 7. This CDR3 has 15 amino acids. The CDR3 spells CASSPPSGKSDTQYF. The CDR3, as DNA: TGTGCCAGCAGCCCCCCTAGCGGGAAGTCAGATACGCAGTATTTT.

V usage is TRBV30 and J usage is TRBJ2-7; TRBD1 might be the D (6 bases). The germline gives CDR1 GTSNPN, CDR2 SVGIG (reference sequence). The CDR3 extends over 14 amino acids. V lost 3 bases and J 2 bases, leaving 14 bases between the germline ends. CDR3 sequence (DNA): TGTGCCTGGAGGAACCGGGACAATCCCTACGAGCAGTACTTC. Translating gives CAWRNRDNPYEQYF. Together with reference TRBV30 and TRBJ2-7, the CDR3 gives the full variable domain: SQTIHQWPATLVQPVGSPLSLECTVEGTSNPNLYWYRQAAGRGLQLLFYSVGIGQISSEVPQNLSASRPQDRQFILSSKKLLLSDSGFYLCAWRNRDNPYEQYFGPGTRLTVT.

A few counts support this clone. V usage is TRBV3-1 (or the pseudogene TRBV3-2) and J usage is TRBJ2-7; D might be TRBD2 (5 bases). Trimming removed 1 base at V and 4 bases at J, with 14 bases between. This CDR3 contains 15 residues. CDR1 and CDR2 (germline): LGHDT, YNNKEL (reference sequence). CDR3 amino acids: CASSQGLQTTYEQYF. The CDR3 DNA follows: TGTGCCAGCAGCCAAGGACTGCAGACTACGTACGAGCAGTACTTC.

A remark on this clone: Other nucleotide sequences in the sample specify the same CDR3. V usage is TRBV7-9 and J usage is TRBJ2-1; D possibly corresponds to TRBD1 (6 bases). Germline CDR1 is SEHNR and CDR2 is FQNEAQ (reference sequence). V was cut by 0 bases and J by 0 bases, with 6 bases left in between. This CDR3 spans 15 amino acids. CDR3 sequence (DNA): TGTGCCAGCAGCTTAGCGGGGGCCTCCTACAATGAGCAGTTCTTC. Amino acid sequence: CASSLAGASYNEQFF.

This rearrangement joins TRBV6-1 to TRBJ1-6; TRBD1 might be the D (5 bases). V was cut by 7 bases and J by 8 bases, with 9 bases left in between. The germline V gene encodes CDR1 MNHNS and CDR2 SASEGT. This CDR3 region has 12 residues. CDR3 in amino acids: CASMRGDSPLHF. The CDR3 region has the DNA TGTGCCAGCATGCGGGGGGATTCACCCCTCCACTTT.